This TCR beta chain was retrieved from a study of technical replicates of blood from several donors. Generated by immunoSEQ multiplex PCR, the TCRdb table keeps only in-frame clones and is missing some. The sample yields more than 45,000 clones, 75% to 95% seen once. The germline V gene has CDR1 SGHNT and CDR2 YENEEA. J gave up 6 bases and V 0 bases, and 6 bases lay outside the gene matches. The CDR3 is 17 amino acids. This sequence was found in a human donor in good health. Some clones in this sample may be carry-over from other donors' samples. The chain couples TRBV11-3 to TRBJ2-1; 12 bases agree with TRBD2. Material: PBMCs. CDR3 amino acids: CASSLDQTSGGSNEQFF. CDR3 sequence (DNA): TGTGCCAGCAGCTTAGATCAGACTAGCGGGGGCTCCAATGAGCAGTTCTTC.